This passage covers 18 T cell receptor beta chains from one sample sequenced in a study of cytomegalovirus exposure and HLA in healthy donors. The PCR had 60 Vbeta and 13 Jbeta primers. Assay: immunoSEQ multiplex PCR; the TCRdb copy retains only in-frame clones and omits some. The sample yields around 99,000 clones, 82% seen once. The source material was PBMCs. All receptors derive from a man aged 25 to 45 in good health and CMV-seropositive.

CDR3 sequence reads: CATSRDGSGGATDTQYF. The CDR3 bases are TGTGCCACCAGCAGGGACGGTAGCGGGGGGGCAACAGATACGCAGTATTTT. This chain uses TRBV15 with TRBJ2-3; 11 bases map to TRBD2. The CDR3 is made up of 17 amino acids. The germline V gene encodes CDR1 LNHNV and CDR2 YYDKDF (reference sequence). After removal of 3 bases from V and 3 bases from J, the junction contained 8 bases not matched to a gene.

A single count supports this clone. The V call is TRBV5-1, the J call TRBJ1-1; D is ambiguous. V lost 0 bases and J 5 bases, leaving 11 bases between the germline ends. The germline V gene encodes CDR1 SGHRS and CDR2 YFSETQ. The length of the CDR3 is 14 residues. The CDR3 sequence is CASSLGGVRTEAFF. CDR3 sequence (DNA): TGCGCCAGCAGCTTGGGCGGGGTACGGACTGAAGCTTTCTTT.

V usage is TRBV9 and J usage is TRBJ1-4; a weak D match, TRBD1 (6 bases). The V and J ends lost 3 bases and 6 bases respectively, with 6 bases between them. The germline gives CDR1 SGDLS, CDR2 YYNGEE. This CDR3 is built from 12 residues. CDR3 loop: CASSEGDEKLFF. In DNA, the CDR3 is TGTGCCAGCAGCGAGGGGGATGAAAAACTGTTTTTT.

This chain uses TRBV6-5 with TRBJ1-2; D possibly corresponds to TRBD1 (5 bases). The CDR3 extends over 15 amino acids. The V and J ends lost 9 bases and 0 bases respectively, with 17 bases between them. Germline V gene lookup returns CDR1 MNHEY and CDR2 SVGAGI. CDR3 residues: CASLSLGQSNYGYTF. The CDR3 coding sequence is TGTGCCAGTTTATCACTGGGGCAGTCTAACTATGGCTACACCTTC.

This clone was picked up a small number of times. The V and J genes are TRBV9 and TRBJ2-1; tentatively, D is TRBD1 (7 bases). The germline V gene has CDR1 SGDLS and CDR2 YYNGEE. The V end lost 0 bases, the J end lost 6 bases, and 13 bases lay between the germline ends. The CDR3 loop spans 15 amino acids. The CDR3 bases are TGTGCCAGCAGCGTAGATCCGCAGGGGGGCAATGAGCAGTTCTTC. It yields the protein CASSVDPQGGNEQFF.

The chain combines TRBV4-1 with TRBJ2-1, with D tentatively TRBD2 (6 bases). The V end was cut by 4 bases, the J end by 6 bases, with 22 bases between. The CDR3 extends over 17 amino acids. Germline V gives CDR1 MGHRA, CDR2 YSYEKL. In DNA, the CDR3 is TGCGCCAGCAGCCCTAGAAAGGGGACTGTAGGCGGCAATGAGCAGTTCTTC. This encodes CASSPRKGTVGGNEQFF.

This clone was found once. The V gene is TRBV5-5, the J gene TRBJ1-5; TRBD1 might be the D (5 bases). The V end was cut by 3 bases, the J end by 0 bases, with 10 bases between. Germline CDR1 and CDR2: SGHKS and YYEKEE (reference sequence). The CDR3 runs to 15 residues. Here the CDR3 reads CASSYGGVSNQPQHF. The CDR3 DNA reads TGTGCCAGCAGCTATGGGGGGGTTAGCAATCAGCCCCAGCATTTT.

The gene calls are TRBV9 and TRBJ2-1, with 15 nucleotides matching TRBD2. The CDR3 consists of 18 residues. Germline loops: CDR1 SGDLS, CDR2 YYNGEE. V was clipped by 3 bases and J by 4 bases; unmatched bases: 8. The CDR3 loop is CASSARPGLAGGYNEQFF. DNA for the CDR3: TGTGCCAGCAGCGCTCGTCCGGGACTAGCGGGGGGATACAATGAGCAGTTCTTC.

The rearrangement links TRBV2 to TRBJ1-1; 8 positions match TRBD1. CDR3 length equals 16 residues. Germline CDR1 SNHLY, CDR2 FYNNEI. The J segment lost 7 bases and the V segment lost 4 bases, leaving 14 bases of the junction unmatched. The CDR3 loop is CASSVAGQAIRNEAFF. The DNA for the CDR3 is TGTGCCAGCAGTGTTGCGGGACAGGCGATCCGTAATGAAGCTTTCTTT.

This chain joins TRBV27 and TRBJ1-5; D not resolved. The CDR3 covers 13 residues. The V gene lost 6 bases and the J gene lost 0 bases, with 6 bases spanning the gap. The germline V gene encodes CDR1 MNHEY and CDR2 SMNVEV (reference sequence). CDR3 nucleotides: TGTGCCAGCAGGCCCTATAGCAATCAGCCCCAGCATTTT. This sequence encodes CASRPYSNQPQHF.

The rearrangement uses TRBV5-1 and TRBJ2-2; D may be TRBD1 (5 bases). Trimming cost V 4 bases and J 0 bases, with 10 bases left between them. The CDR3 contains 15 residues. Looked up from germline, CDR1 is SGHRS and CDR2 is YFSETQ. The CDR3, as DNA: TGCGCCAGCAGCCCAGACAGAGCGAACACCGGGGAGCTGTTTTTT. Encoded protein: CASSPDRANTGELFF.

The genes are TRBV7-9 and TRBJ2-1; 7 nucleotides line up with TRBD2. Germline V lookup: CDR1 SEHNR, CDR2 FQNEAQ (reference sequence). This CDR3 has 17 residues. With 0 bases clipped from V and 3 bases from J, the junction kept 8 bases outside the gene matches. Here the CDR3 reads CASSLATGGRIYNEQFF. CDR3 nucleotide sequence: TGTGCCAGCAGCTTAGCCACCGGCGGGAGAATCTACAATGAGCAGTTCTTC.

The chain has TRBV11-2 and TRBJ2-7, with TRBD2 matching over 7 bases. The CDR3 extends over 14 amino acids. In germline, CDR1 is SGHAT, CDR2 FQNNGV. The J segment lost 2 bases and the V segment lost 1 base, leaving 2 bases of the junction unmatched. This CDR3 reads CASSLGGGAYEQYF. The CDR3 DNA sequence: TGTGCCAGCAGCTTAGGTGGGGGGGCCTACGAGCAGTACTTC.

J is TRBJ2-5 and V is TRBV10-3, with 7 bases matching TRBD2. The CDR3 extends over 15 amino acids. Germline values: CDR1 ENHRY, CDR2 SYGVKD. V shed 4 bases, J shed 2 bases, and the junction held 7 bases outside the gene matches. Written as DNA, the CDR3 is TGTGCCATCAGTGTGGGTAGCGGGTCTCAAGAGACCCAGTACTTC. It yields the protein CAISVGSGSQETQYF.

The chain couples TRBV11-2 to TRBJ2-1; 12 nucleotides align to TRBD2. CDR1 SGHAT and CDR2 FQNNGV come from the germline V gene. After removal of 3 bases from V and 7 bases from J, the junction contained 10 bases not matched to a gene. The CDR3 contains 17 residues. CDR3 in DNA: TGTGCCAGCAGCTTTGATCCCCCGACTAGCGGGGGAAATGAGCAGTTCTTC. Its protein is CASSFDPPTSGGNEQFF.

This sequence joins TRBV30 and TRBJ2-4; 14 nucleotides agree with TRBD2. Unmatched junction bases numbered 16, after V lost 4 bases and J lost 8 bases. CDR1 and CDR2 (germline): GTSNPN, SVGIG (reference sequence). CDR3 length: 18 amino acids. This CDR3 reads CAWTRGRTSGGSRYIQYF. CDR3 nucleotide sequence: TGTGCCTGGACGCGGGGGAGGACTAGCGGGGGGAGTAGGTACATTCAGTACTTC.

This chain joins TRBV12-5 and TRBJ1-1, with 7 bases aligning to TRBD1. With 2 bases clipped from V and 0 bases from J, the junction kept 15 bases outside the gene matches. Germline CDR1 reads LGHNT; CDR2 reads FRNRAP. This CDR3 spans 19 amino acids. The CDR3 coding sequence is TGTGCTAGTGGTTTGCCTTGGGGACAGCCGACTACTATGAACACTGAAGCTTTCTTT. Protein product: CASGLPWGQPTTMNTEAFF.

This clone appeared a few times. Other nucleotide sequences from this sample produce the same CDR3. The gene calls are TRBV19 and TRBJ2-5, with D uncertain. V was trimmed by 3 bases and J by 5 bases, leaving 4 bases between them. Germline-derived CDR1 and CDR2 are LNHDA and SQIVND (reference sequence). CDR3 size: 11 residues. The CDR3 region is CASSIRETQYF. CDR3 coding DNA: TGTGCCAGTAGTATCCGGGAGACCCAGTACTTC.